The 25 T cell receptor beta chains below all came from one sample that was sequenced in a study of T cells in localized non-small cell lung cancer. This table comes from immunoSEQ multiplex PCR, and its TCRdb copy is limited to in-frame clones, with some not included. Among 40,000 to 55,000 clones listed, around 86% were seen once. Source: peripheral blood mononuclear cells, taken before any cancer treatment. The receptor source for this set is a man aged 35-69 years with stage III lung adenocarcinoma.

This sequence joins TRBV5-1 and TRBJ2-2, with D unclear. V was cut by 2 bases and J by 5 bases, with 10 bases left in between. CDR1 is SGHRS and CDR2 is YFSETQ in the germline V gene. The CDR3 is made up of 14 amino acids. As DNA, the CDR3 is TGCGCCAGCAGCTTAATGCGTCCAACCGGGGAGCTGTTTTTT. It codes for CASSLMRPTGELFF.

This clone showed up just a few times. This chain links TRBV6-5 with TRBJ2-1; 14 nucleotides line up with TRBD2. Germline CDR1 and CDR2: MNHEY and SVGAGI. The CDR3 covers 16 residues. The ends lost 2 bases at V and 10 bases at J; junction bases unmatched: 7. Written as DNA, the CDR3 is TGTGCCAGCAGTTACCCGACTAGCGGGGGGGTTAAAGAGCAGTTCTTC. Translation gives CASSYPTSGGVKEQFF.

This clone was seen a single time. This chain joins TRBV19 and TRBJ2-1; D call uncertain. Germline assignment: CDR1 LNHDA and CDR2 SQIVND (reference sequence). V was pared by 0 bases and J by 2 bases, with 5 bases between. This CDR3 has 14 amino acids. The CDR3 DNA reads as TGTGCCAGTAGTATAGATGGGGCCTACAATGAGCAGTTCTTC. Protein product: CASSIDGAYNEQFF.

The chain has TRBV4-1 and TRBJ2-5; D remains ambiguous. This CDR3 contains 15 residues. Germline-derived CDR1 and CDR2 are MGHRA and YSYEKL. The V and J ends lost 5 bases and 1 base respectively, with 14 bases between them. Here the CDR3 DNA reads TGCGCCAGCAGCTTACTCTCTGGCGCCCAAGAGACCCAGTACTTC. It is translated as CASSLLSGAQETQYF.

The CDR3 here is CASRGVADNSPLHF. CDR3 DNA sequence: TGTGCCAGCCGTGGGGTTGCGGATAATTCACCCCTCCACTTT. The rearrangement uses TRBV6-5 and TRBJ1-6, with D hard to call. V was clipped by 8 bases and J by 5 bases, with 13 bases between them. Germline CDR1 reads MNHEY; CDR2 reads SVGAGI. This CDR3 region has 14 residues.

The chain carries TRBV10-1 and TRBJ2-4; 9 bases align to TRBD1. CDR3 length: 14 amino acids. The trim removed 0 bases at V and 6 bases at J, leaving 0 bases unmatched. Germline loops: CDR1 WNHNN, CDR2 SYGVQD (reference sequence). CDR3 DNA sequence: TGCGCCAGCAGTGAGTCGACAGGGGGAAACATTCAGTACTTC. Translated, it gives CASSESTGGNIQYF.

The genes are TRBV19 and TRBJ1-2; TRBD1 matches at 7 bases. Trimming took 6 bases from V and 4 from J; bases not matched to a gene: 17. Germline V gene data show CDR1 as LNHDA and CDR2 as SQIVND (reference sequence). The length of the CDR3 is 17 residues. The CDR3 loop is CASRKPGQLSEGYGYTF. The CDR3, as DNA: TGTGCCAGTAGAAAACCGGGACAGCTCTCGGAGGGCTATGGCTACACCTTC.

The chain has TRBV7-2 and TRBJ1-4; 8 bases align to TRBD1. The CDR3 extends over 18 amino acids. Germline CDR1 is SGHTA and CDR2 is FQGNSA. V dropped 1 base and J dropped 4; count of bases not matched to a gene: 11. The CDR3 is CASSLGYRDRGDNEKLFF. In DNA, the CDR3 is TGTGCCAGCAGCTTAGGGTATCGCGACAGGGGAGATAATGAAAAACTGTTTTTT.

The rearrangement uses TRBV27 and TRBJ1-5; D ambiguous. Germline V gene lookup returns CDR1 MNHEY and CDR2 SMNVEV (reference sequence). CDR3 length: 15 residues. V was shortened by 6 bases and J by 3 bases, with 15 bases between the two germline ends. CDR3 coding DNA: TGTGCCAGCAGCCTCGTTCCCGGGGACAATCAGCCCCAGCATTTT. Translating it yields CASSLVPGDNQPQHF.

This clone has only one observation. The V call is TRBV5-1, the J call TRBJ2-7; perhaps TRBD2 as D (6 bases). Germline V gives CDR1 SGHRS, CDR2 YFSETQ. V lost 0 bases and J lost 3, with 10 bases in between. The CDR3 spans 14 residues. The CDR3 bases are TGCGCCAGCAGCTTGGCCATGGGGGGCTACGAGCAGTACTTC. It encodes CASSLAMGGYEQYF.

This rearrangement joins TRBV7-2 to TRBJ2-3, with 8 bases lining up with TRBD2. With 1 base clipped from V and 6 bases from J, the junction kept 18 bases outside the gene matches. Germline CDR1 and CDR2: SGHTA and FQGNSA. The CDR3 consists of 19 residues. CDR3 sequence reads: CASSLGFGAGGRVSDTQYF. In DNA form, the CDR3 reads TGTGCCAGCAGCTTAGGATTCGGGGCGGGGGGCCGAGTAAGTGATACGCAGTATTTT.

The genes are TRBV11-2 and TRBJ2-4; 9 positions match TRBD1. This CDR3 is built from 17 residues. V dropped 1 base and J dropped 4; count of bases not matched to a gene: 8. CDR1 is SGHAT, CDR2 FQNNGV, per germline. The DNA for the CDR3 is TGTGCCAGCAGCTTAGTGGGAACCGGGACAGGGAAAAACATTCAGTACTTC. It encodes CASSLVGTGTGKNIQYF.

This clone turned up a few times. The V and J genes are TRBV6-1 and TRBJ2-2, with D unresolved. CDR1 is MNHNS, CDR2 SASEGT, per germline. The length of the CDR3 is 15 residues. The germline V and J ends were trimmed by 8 bases and 0 bases, with 13 bases remaining between them. CDR3 coding DNA: TGTGCCAGCTTTTTATACAGAACGAACACCGGGGAGCTGTTTTTT. As protein: CASFLYRTNTGELFF.

The genes are TRBV6-6 and TRBJ1-5, with D possibly TRBD1 on 5 matching bases. V was pared by 6 bases and J by 6 bases, with 12 bases between. Looked up from germline, CDR1 is MNHNY and CDR2 is SVGAGI (reference sequence). The CDR3 is made up of 13 amino acids. The CDR3 reads CASSGTPSQPQHF. The DNA of the CDR3 is TGTGCCAGCAGCGGGACCCCGAGTCAGCCCCAGCATTTT.

The gene calls are TRBV5-8 and TRBJ2-7; D is perhaps TRBD1 or TRBD2 (5 bases each). V lost 2 bases to trimming and J lost 3 bases, with 18 bases between them. The CDR3 is made up of 16 amino acids. Germline assignment: CDR1 SGHTS and CDR2 YDEGEE. Written as DNA, the CDR3 is TGTGCCAGCAGCTTTGGGGACGCAGACCTCCACTACGAGCAGTACTTC. This codes for CASSFGDADLHYEQYF. Supplemented by reference TRBV5-8 and TRBJ2-7, the full variable domain reads EAGVTQSPTHLIKTRGQQATLRCSPISGHTSVYWYQQALGLGLQFLLWYDEGEERNRGNFPPRFSGRQFPNYSSELNVNALELEDSALYLCASSFGDADLHYEQYFGPGTRLTVT.

The chain joins TRBV15 to TRBJ1-3; D uncertain. V dropped 0 bases and J dropped 0 bases, with 6 bases sitting between them. CDR1 LNHNV and CDR2 YYDKDF come from the germline V gene (reference sequence). CDR3 size: 15 residues. CDR3 in DNA: TGTGCCACCAGCAGAGATATCGGCTCTGGAAACACCATATATTTT. The encoded protein is CATSRDIGSGNTIYF.

The chain joins TRBV7-8 to TRBJ2-2, with 8 bases matching TRBD1. Germline V lookup: CDR1 SGHVS, CDR2 FQNEAQ. This CDR3 is 15 amino acids long. With 6 bases clipped from V and 5 bases from J, the junction kept 8 bases outside the gene matches. This CDR3 is CASRVTGQGTGELFF. The CDR3 DNA reads TGTGCCAGCAGAGTTACCGGACAGGGTACCGGGGAGCTGTTTTTT.

This chain uses TRBV5-4 with TRBJ2-1; the match to TRBD1 covers 11 bases. V was clipped by 0 bases and J by 5 bases; unmatched bases: 1. CDR1 and CDR2 (germline): SGHNT, YYREEE (reference sequence). CDR3 length equals 15 residues. CDR3 sequence: CASSLGDRGDNEQFF. CDR3 coding DNA: TGTGCCAGCAGCTTGGGGGACAGGGGGGACAATGAGCAGTTCTTC.

This clone has just a few counts. This sequence joins TRBV19 and TRBJ2-2; perhaps TRBD1 as D (5 bases). The CDR3 runs 15 residues. V was cut by 3 bases and J by 0 bases, with 8 bases left in between. CDR1 and CDR2 (germline): LNHDA, SQIVND (reference sequence). CDR3 in DNA: TGTGCCAGTAGTATTGACAGAGCGAACACCGGGGAGCTGTTTTTT. This translates into CASSIDRANTGELFF.

The chain has TRBV5-5 and TRBJ2-1; 9 bases are a match to TRBD1. The CDR3 is 15 amino acids. CDR1 is SGHKS, CDR2 YYEKEE, per germline (reference sequence). Trimming took 4 bases from V and 2 from J; bases not matched to a gene: 4. The CDR3 sequence: CASSEGQGTYNEQFF. Here the CDR3 DNA reads TGTGCCAGCAGCGAGGGACAGGGAACCTACAATGAGCAGTTCTTC.

The rearrangement joins TRBV21-1 to TRBJ1-4; TRBD1 is the table's D call and was not checked against the DNA. TRBV21-1 is labeled a pseudogene. CDR3 length: 15 residues. CDR3 protein: CASSLRDRADEKLFF. The CDR3 DNA reads as TGTGCCAGCAGCTTACGAGACAGGGCGGATGAAAAACTGTTTTTT.

J is TRBJ2-3 and V is TRBV18, with D uncertain. Trimming cost V 6 bases and J 3 bases, with 16 bases left between them. The CDR3 runs to 15 residues. CDR1 is KGHSH and CDR2 is LQKENI in the germline V gene. The CDR3 nucleotides are TGTGCCAGCTCTCCGCCAGGCTTAGGGACAGATACGCAGTATTTT. Protein: CASSPPGLGTDTQYF.

This rearrangement joins TRBV29-1 to TRBJ2-7; 8 bases are shared with TRBD1. The CDR3 sequence is 15 residues long. The J segment lost 1 base and the V segment lost 6 bases, leaving 11 bases of the junction unmatched. Germline CDR1 and CDR2: SQVTM and ANQGSEA. CDR3 nucleotide sequence: TGCAGCGTGGAGACCCGGACAGGGAGATCCTACGAGCAGTACTTC. This gives the protein CSVETRTGRSYEQYF.

This clone was recorded once. V is TRBV11-2 and J is TRBJ2-3; D unclear. CDR3 size: 15 residues. Trimming pared 7 bases from V and 0 bases from J, leaving 14 bases between. The germline V gene encodes CDR1 SGHAT and CDR2 FQNNGV. CDR3 nucleotides: TGTGCCAGCAAGTATCTTATCTATAGCACAGATACGCAGTATTTT. Translation gives CASKYLIYSTDTQYF. Based on the CDR3 plus reference TRBV11-2 and TRBJ2-3, the full variable domain is EAGVAQSPRYKIIEKRQSVAFWCNPISGHATLYWYQQILGQGPKLLIQFQNNGVVDDSQLPKDRFSAERLKGVDSTLKIQPAKLEDSAVYLCASKYLIYSTDTQYFGPGTRLTVL.

This chain connects TRBV4-1 to TRBJ2-1, with 12 positions matching TRBD2. The germline gives CDR1 MGHRA, CDR2 YSYEKL. The ends lost 6 bases at V and 6 bases at J; junction bases unmatched: 6. There are 15 residues in the CDR3. In nucleotides, the CDR3 is TGCGCCAGCAGTCCAACTAGCGGGGGGAGCAATGAGCAGTTCTTC. Translation: CASSPTSGGSNEQFF.